The clone carrying this T cell receptor beta chain was detected only a few times. Its matching antigen is unknown. These data belong to a study of T-cell reconstitution after alpha-beta-depleted transplantation in children. Whole-study findings and limits: Newly made T cells mostly supplied T-cell counts and diversity one year after transplant.

The CDR3 sequence is 14 residues long. V was cut by 1 base and J by 3 bases, with 10 bases left in between. In germline, CDR1 is SGHTA, CDR2 FQGNSA. A TCRbeta library incorporating unique molecular identifiers was prepared. MiXCR was run by TCRdb on the PCR reads, yielding one entry per CDR3 protein. The top ten clones hold 0.79% of a sample with 550,000 to 800,000 distinct CDR3 sequences, about an eighth of them seen once. The sample in question was PBMCs, obtained before TCRalphabeta/CD19-depleted stem cell transplant. The rearrangement uses TRBV7-2 and TRBJ2-7; D remains unclear. The receptor's source is a girl aged 2 to 10 with congenital amegakaryocytic thrombocytopenia, due to receive a stem cell transplant. The CDR3 protein is CASSLGTYGYEQYF. Written as DNA, the CDR3 is TGTGCCAGCAGCTTAGGGACGTATGGCTACGAGCAGTACTTC.